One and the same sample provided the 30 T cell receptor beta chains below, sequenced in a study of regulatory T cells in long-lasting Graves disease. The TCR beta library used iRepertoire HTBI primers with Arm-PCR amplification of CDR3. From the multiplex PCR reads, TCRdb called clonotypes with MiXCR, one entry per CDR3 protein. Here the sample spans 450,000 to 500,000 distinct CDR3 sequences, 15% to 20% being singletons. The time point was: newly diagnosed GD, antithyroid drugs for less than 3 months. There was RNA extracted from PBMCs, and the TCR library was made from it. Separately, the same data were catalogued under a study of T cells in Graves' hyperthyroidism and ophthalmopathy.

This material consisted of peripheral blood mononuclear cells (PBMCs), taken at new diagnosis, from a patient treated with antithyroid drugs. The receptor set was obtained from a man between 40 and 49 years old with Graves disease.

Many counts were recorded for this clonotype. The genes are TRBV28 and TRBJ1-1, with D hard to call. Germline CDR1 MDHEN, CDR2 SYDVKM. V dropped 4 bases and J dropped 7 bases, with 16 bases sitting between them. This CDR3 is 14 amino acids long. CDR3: CASSYSGSNFEAFF. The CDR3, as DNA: TGTGCCAGCAGTTATTCCGGGAGCAATTTTGAAGCTTTCTTT.

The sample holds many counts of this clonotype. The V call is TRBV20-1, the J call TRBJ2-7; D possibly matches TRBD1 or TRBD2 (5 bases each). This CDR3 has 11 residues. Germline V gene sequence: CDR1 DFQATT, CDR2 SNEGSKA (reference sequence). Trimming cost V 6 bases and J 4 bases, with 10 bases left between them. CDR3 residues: CSAPREYEQYF. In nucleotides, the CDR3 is TGCAGTGCCCCCAGGGAGTACGAGCAGTACTTC.

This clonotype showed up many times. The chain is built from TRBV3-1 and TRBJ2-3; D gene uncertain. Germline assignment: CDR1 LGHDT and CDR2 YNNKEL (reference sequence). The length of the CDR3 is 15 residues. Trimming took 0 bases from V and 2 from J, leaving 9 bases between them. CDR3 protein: CASSQDGGATDTQYF. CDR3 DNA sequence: TGTGCCAGCAGCCAAGATGGCGGAGCCACAGATACGCAGTATTTT.

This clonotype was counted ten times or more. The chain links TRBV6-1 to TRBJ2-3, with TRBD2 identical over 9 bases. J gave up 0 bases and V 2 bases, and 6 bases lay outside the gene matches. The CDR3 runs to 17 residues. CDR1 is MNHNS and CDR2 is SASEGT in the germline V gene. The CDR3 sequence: CASSERRLAVSTDTQYF. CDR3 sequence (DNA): TGTGCCAGCAGTGAAAGGAGACTAGCGGTTAGCACAGATACGCAGTATTTT.

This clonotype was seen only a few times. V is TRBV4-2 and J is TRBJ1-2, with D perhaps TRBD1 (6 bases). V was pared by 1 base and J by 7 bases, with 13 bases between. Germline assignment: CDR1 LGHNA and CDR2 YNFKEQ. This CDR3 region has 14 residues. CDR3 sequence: CASSQGGGLGGYTF. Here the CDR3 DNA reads TGTGCCAGCAGCCAAGGCGGGGGGCTCGGTGGCTACACCTTC.

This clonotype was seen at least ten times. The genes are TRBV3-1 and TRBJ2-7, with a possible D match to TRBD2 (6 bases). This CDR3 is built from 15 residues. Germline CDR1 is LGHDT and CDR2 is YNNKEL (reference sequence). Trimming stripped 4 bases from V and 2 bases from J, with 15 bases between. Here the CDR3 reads CASSPGEAYPYEQYF. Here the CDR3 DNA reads TGTGCCAGCAGCCCTGGGGAGGCCTACCCCTACGAGCAGTACTTC.

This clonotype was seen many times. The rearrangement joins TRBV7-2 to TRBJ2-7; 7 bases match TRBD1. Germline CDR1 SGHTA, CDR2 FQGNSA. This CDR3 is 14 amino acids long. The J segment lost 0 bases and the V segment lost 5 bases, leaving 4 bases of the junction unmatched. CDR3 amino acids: CASSNRDSSYEQYF. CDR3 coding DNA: TGTGCCAGCAGCAACCGGGACAGCTCCTACGAGCAGTACTTC.

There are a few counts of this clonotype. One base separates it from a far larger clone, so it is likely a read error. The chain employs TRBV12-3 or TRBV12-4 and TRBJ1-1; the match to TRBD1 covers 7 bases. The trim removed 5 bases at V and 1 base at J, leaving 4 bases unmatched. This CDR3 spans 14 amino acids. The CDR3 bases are TGTGCCAGCAGTCCGACAGGGAAGAACACTGAAGCTTTCTTT. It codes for CASSPTGKNTEAFF.

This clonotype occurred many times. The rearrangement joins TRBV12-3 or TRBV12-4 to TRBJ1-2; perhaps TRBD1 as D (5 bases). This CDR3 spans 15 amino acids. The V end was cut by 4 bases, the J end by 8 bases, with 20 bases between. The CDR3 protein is CASSSGSRSGAGYTF. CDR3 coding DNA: TGTGCCAGCAGTTCAGGCAGCCGGAGCGGGGCCGGCTACACCTTC.

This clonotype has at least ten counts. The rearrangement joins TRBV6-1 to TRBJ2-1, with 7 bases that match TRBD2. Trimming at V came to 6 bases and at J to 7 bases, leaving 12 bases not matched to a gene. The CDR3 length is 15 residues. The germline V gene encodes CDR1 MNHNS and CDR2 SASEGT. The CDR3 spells CASSRTSARRNEQFF. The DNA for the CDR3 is TGTGCCAGCAGCCGTACTAGCGCGCGAAGGAATGAGCAGTTCTTC.

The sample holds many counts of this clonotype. The CDR3 spells CASSPQGAEAFF. The CDR3 coding sequence is TGCGCCAGCAGCCCACAGGGAGCTGAAGCTTTCTTT. The J gene is TRBJ1-1, the V gene TRBV5-1, with D possibly being TRBD1 (6 bases). The CDR3 length is 12 residues. Germline assignment: CDR1 SGHRS and CDR2 YFSETQ. The V gene lost 4 bases and the J gene lost 6 bases, with 10 bases spanning the gap.

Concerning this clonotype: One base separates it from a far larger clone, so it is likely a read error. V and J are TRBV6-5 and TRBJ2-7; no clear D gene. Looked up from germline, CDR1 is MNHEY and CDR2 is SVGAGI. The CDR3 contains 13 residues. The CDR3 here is CVSSYGGLYEQYF. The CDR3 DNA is TGTGTCAGCAGTTACGGTGGCCTATACGAGCAGTACTTC.

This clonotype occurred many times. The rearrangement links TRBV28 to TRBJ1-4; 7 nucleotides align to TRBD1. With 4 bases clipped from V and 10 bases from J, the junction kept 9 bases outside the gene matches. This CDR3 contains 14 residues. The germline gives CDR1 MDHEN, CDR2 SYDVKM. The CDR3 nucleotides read TGTGCCAGCAGTTCGGGACAGCCGCGTGGAAAACTGTTTTTT. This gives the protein CASSSGQPRGKLFF.

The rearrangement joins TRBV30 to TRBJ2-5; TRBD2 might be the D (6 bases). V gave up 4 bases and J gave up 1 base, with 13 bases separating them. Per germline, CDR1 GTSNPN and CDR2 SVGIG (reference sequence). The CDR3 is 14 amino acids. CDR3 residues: CAWNPGAIQETQYF. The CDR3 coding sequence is TGTGCCTGGAACCCGGGAGCAATCCAAGAGACCCAGTACTTC.

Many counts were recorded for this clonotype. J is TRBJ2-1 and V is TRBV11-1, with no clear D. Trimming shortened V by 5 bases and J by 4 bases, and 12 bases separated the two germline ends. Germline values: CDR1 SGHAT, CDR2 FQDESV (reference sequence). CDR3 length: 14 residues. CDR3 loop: CASSPWTEYNEQFF. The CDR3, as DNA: TGTGCCAGCAGCCCCTGGACGGAGTACAATGAGCAGTTCTTC. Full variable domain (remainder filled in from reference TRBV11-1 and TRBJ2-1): EAEVAQSPRYKITEKSQAVAFWCDPISGHATLYWYRQILGQGPELLVQFQDESVVDDSQLPKDRFSAERLKGVDSTLKIQPAELGDSAMYLCASSPWTEYNEQFFGPGTRLTVL.

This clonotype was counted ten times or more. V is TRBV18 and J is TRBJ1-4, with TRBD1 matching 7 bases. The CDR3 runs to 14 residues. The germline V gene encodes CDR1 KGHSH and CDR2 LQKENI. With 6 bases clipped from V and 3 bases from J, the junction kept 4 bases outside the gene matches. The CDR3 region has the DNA TGTGCCAGCTCGCGACAGGGAGCTAATGAAAAACTGTTTTTT. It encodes CASSRQGANEKLFF.

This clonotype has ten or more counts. In nucleotides, the CDR3 is TGTGCCACCAGTGATCGGACTAGCGGGACGACAGATACGCAGTATTTT. Translation gives CATSDRTSGTTDTQYF. The chain combines TRBV24-1 with TRBJ2-3, with 12 bases lining up with TRBD2. The trim removed 3 bases at V and 3 bases at J, leaving 3 bases unmatched. Germline V gives CDR1 KGHDR, CDR2 SFDVKD. The CDR3 totals 16 residues.

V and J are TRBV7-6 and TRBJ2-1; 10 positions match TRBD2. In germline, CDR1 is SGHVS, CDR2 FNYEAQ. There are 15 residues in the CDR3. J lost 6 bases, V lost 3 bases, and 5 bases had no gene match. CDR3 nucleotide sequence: TGTGCCAGCAGCTTTACTAGCGGGAACGGCAATGAGCAGTTCTTC. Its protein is CASSFTSGNGNEQFF.

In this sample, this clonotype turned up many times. Here the CDR3 reads CASSLGQGRGQPQHF. The DNA of the CDR3 is TGTGCCAGCAGCTTGGGGCAGGGAAGGGGTCAGCCCCAGCATTTT. V usage is TRBV5-6 and J usage is TRBJ1-5; maybe TRBD1 (5 bases). Germline V gene data show CDR1 as SGHDT and CDR2 as YYEEEE. Trimming took off 0 bases at V and 6 bases at J, with 13 bases between the two ends. The CDR3 consists of 15 residues.

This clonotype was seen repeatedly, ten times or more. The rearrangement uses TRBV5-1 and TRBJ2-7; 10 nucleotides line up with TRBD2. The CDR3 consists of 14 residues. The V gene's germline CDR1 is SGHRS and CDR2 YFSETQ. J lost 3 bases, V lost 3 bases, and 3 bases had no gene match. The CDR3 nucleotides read TGCGCCAGCAGCTCACTAGCGGGGAACTACGAGCAGTACTTC. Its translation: CASSSLAGNYEQYF. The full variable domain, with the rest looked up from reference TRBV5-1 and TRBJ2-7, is KAGVTQTPRYLIKTRGQQVTLSCSPISGHRSVSWYQQTPGQGLQFLFEYFSETQRNKGNFPGRFSGRQFSNSRSEMNVSTLELGDSALYLCASSSLAGNYEQYFGPGTRLTVT.

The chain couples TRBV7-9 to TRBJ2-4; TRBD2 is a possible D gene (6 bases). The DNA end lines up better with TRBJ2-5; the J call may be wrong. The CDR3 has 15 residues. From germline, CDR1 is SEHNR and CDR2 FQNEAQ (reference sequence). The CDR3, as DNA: TGTGCCAGCAGCCAAGGGGCGGGGCCTCAAGAGACCCAGTACTTC. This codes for CASSQGAGPQETQYF.

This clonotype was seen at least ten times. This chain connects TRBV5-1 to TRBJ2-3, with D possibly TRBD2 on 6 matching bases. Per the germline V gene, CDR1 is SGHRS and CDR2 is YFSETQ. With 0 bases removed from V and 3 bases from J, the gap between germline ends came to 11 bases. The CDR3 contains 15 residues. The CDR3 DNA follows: TGCGCCAGCAGCTTGGCCCTAGCGAGGACAGATACGCAGTATTTT. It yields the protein CASSLALARTDTQYF. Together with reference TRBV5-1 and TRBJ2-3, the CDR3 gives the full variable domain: KAGVTQTPRYLIKTRGQQVTLSCSPISGHRSVSWYQQTPGQGLQFLFEYFSETQRNKGNFPGRFSGRQFSNSRSEMNVSTLELGDSALYLCASSLALARTDTQYFGPGTRLTVL.

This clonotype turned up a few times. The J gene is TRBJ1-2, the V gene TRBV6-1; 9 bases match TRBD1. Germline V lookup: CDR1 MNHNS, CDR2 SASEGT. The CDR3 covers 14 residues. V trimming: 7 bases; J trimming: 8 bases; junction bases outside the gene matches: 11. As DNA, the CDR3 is TGTGCCAGCAATAAAAAACAGGGGGCAGGGGGCTACACCTTC. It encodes CASNKKQGAGGYTF.

CDR3 DNA sequence: TGTGCCAGCAGCGTAGACCCTACTTACAGCAACGCGAACACCGGGGAGCTGTTTTTT. It codes for CASSVDPTYSNANTGELFF. The chain has TRBV9 and TRBJ2-2; unclear D gene. V shed 0 bases and J shed 0 bases, with 18 bases lying between them. Looked up from germline, CDR1 is SGDLS and CDR2 is YYNGEE. This CDR3 has 19 amino acids.

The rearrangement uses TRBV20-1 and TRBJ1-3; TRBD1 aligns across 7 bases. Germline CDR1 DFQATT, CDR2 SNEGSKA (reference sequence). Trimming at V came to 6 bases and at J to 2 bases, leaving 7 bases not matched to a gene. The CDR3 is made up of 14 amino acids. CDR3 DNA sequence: TGCAGTGCAGCAGGGGGGCTTGCTGGAAACACCATATATTTT. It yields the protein CSAAGGLAGNTIYF.

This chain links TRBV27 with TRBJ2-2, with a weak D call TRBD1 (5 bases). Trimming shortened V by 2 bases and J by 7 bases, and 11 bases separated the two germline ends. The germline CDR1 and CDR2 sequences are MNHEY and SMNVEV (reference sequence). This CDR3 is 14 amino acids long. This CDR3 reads CASSLVRVGGELFF. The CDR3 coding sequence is TGTGCCAGCAGTTTAGTCAGGGTGGGCGGGGAGCTGTTTTTT.

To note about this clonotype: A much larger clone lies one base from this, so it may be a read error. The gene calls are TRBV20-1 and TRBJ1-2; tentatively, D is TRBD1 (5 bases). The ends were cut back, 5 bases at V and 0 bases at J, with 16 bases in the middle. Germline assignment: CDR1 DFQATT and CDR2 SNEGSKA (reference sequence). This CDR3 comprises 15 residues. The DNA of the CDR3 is TGCAGTGCTGCCGGTCGGGGGTGGTCTAACTATGGCTACACCTTC. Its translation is CSAAGRGWSNYGYTF.

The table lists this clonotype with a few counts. The CDR3 DNA sequence: TGTGCCAGCAGCTCAGAAGGGCGTCTCTACGAGCAGTACTTC. Translated: CASSSEGRLYEQYF. The rearrangement joins TRBV7-9 to TRBJ2-7; D call uncertain. Germline CDR1 is SEHNR and CDR2 is FQNEAQ (reference sequence). V dropped 4 bases and J dropped 3 bases, with 13 bases sitting between them. The CDR3 totals 14 residues.

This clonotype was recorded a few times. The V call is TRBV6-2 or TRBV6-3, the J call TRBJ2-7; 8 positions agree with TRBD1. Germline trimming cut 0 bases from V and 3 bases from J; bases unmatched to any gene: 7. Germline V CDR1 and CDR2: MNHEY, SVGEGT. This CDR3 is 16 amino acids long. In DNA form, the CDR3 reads TGTGCCAGCAGTTACTCGGGGCAGGGGGCTTTCTACGAGCAGTACTTC. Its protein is CASSYSGQGAFYEQYF.

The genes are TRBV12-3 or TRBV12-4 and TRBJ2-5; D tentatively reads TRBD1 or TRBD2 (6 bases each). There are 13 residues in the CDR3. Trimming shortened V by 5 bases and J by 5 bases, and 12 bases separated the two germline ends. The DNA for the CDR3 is TGTGCCAGCAGTCGTGAGGGGGGTGAGACCCAGTACTTC. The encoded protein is CASSREGGETQYF.